The rows below give T cell receptor beta chains drawn from one sample of a study of T cells in Graves' hyperthyroidism and ophthalmopathy. TCRdb fed the multiplex PCR reads into MiXCR, producing one record per CDR3 protein. The sample has about 840,000 distinct CDR3 sequences, about 38% seen once. Sequencing was carried out using blood. Receptor source: a man in his late teens or twenties with Graves' hyperthyroidism. The CDR3 runs from the conserved cysteine through the conserved F or W. D genes are given only for firm matches. Size is stated for part of the rows, as once, few or many counts, or as a class when the clone is expanded.

J,size,V,D,DNA,CDR3
TRBJ2-7,.,TRBV4-1,TRBD1,TGCGCCAGCAGCCAAGGGGCAGGGGGCGAGCAGTACTTC,CASSQGAGGEQYF
TRBJ1-5,.,TRBV2,.,TGTGCCAGCAGGGGGGGATCTGGGCAGCCCCAGCATTTT,CASRGGSGQPQHF
TRBJ1-1,many,TRBV20-1,.,TGCAGTGCTAGCCTTACCACCGGGAACACTGAAGCTTTCTTT,CSASLTTGNTEAFF
TRBJ1-1,few,TRBV20-1,.,TGCAGTGCTAGAGGAGGGGTCTCAAACACTGAAGCTTTCTTT,CSARGGVSNTEAFF
TRBJ2-5,.,TRBV29-1,TRBD1,TGCAGCCCCAACCTCGGACAGGGACAAGAGACCCAGTACTTC,CSPNLGQGQETQYF
TRBJ2-7,few,TRBV12-3/TRBV12-4,TRBD1,TGTGCCAGCATGCCGGACAGGGGACCGTACGAGCAGTACTTC,CASMPDRGPYEQYF
TRBJ1-5,.,TRBV10-3,.,TGTGCCATCAGTGAGCTGGCAGATCAGCCCCAGCATTTT,CAISELADQPQHF
TRBJ1-2,many,TRBV19,.,TGTGCCAGTAGCTTGAGGGGAGTGGGGCACCACTATGGCTACACCTTC,CASSLRGVGHHYGYTF
TRBJ2-7,.,TRBV20-1,TRBD2,TGCAGTGCTAGAGCACCCGCCGGGACTAGTTTCTACGAGCAGTACTTC,CSARAPAGTSFYEQYF
TRBJ2-5,.,TRBV5-4,.,TGTGCCAGCAGCCTGCAACCGGGGCGGGAAGAGACCCAGTACTTC,CASSLQPGREETQYF
TRBJ2-7,.,TRBV2,.,TGTGCCAGCAGCCAAGCGAAGGGAGCCCACGAGCAGTACTTC,CASSQAKGAHEQYF
TRBJ2-2,many,TRBV24-1,TRBD1,TGTGCCACCAGTGACCCGACAGGGCCGAACACCGGGGAGCTGTTTTTT,CATSDPTGPNTGELFF
TRBJ1-5,few,TRBV7-9,TRBD1,TGCGCCAGCAGCCAGACAGGGGAAGGTTATCAGCCCCAGCATTTT,CASSQTGEGYQPQHF
TRBJ2-2,.,TRBV10-3,.,TGTGCCATCAGTGAGAGGGACGTGGCCCCCAATGAGCAGTTCTTT,CAISERDVAPNEQFF
TRBJ2-7,few,TRBV19,TRBD2,TGTGCCAGTAGAGTAGCGAGCGGGGGTGATACCTACGAGCAGTACTTC,CASRVASGGDTYEQYF
TRBJ1-2,few,TRBV4-2,.,TGTGCCAGCAGCCAATCATCCGGGGTCCGGGGCTACACCTTC,CASSQSSGVRGYTF
TRBJ1-6,few,TRBV12-3/TRBV12-4,TRBD1,TGTGCCAGCAGACAGACAGGGTCCTATAATTCACCCCTCCACTTT,CASRQTGSYNSPLHF
TRBJ2-7,once,TRBV7-9,TRBD2,TGTGCCAGCAGCTCTAGCGGGCCCCAAAGCGAGCAGTACTTC,CASSSSGPQSEQYF
TRBJ1-1,few,TRBV14,.,TGTGCCAGCAGCCCCTCGGAGGCCCCGAACACTGAAGCTTTCTTT,CASSPSEAPNTEAFF
TRBJ2-5,few,TRBV11-2,TRBD2,TGTGCCAGCAGCTTAGGTGTACTAGCGTGGGAGACCCAGTACTTC,CASSLGVLAWETQYF
TRBJ2-5,many,TRBV10-3,TRBD2,TGTGCCATCAGCCAGCGGGGCTCCGAGGAGACCCAGTACTTC,CAISQRGSEETQYF
TRBJ1-4,many,TRBV10-3,TRBD1,TGTGCCATTCGACAGGGCGGGGGTAATGAAAAACTGTTTTTT,CAIRQGGGNEKLFF
TRBJ1-1,many,TRBV2,.,TGTGCCAGCAGAGACATCCAGGGGAACACTGAAGCTTTCTTT,CASRDIQGNTEAFF
TRBJ2-7,many,TRBV10-3,TRBD1,TGTGCCAGTGGGCCAGGGGGTGGGGACGAGCAGTACTTC,CASGPGGGDEQYF